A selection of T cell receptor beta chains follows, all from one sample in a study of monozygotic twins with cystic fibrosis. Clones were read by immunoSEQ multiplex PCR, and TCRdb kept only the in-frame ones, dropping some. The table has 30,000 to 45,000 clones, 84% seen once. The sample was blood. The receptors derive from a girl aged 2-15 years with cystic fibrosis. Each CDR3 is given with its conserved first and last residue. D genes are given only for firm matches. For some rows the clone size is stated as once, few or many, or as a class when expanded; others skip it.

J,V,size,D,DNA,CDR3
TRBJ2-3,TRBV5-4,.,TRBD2,TGTGCCAGCAGCACTGGACTAGCGGGGGCGGGGACAGATACGCAGTATTTT,CASSTGLAGAGTDTQYF
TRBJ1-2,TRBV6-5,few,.,TGTGCCAGCAGCCCCGGGACCGCGCCCTTC,CASSPGTAPF
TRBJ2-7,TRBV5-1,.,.,TGCGCCAGCAGCTTGGCACAGACCTACGAGCAGTACTTC,CASSLAQTYEQYF
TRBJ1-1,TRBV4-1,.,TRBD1,TGCGCCAGCAGCCAAGCTTCGGGACAGGGAAGGACTGAAGCTTTCTTT,CASSQASGQGRTEAFF
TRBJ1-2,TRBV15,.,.,TGTGCCACCAGCAGTGCCAGACAGGCGCGCTATGGCTACACCTTC,CATSSARQARYGYTF
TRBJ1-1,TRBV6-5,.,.,TGTGCCAGCAGTTACTCGGCGGGAACTGAAGCTTTCTTT,CASSYSAGTEAFF
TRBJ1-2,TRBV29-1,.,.,TGCAGCGTTGAAGACTTGACCTATGGCTACACCTTC,CSVEDLTYGYTF
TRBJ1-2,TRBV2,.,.,TGTGCCAGTACTGACGATAGGCGGGGGGAGTACTATGGCTACACCTTC,CASTDDRRGEYYGYTF
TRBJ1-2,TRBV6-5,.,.,TGTGCCAGCAGTTACTCGGGGCAGATCTATGGCTACACCTTC,CASSYSGQIYGYTF
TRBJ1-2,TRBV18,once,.,TGTGCCAGCTCATTATCCCGGAACAACTATGGCTACACCTTC,CASSLSRNNYGYTF
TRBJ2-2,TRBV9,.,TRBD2,TGTGCCAGCAGCGTCGACGGAGCGGGACCGAACACCGGGGAGCTGTTTTTT,CASSVDGAGPNTGELFF
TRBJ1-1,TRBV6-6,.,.,TGTGCCAGCAGTAAAGGGGCGGCAGCTTTCTTT,CASSKGAAAFF
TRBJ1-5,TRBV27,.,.,TGTGCCAGCAGTTTATCGGGTTTACGGGATCAGCCCCAGCATTTT,CASSLSGLRDQPQHF
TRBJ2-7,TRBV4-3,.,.,TGCGCCAGCAGCCATACAATCTCCTACGAGCAGTACTTC,CASSHTISYEQYF
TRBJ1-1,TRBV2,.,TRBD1,TGTGCCAACACGGACAGGGGGCGCCGGGGCACTGAAGCTTTCTTT,CANTDRGRRGTEAFF
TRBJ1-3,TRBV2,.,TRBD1,TGTGCCAGCAGTGCAAGTGGGCGGGGGACAGGGAACTCTGGAAACACCATATATTTT,CASSASGRGTGNSGNTIYF
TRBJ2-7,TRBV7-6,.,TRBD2,TGTGCCAGCAGCTCCAATTTCCCAGGGCTAGCGGCAATCTCCTACGAGCAGTACTTC,CASSSNFPGLAAISYEQYF
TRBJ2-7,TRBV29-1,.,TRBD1,TGCAGCGTTGGGACAGGGGAGGAATACGAGCAGTACTTC,CSVGTGEEYEQYF
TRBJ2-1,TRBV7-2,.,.,TGTGCCAGCAGCTTCCAGAGGTATGAGCAGTTCTTC,CASSFQRYEQFF
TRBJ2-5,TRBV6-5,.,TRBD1,TGTGCCAGCAGGCCAACCGGGACAGGGGGCACGACCCAGTACTTC,CASRPTGTGGTTQYF
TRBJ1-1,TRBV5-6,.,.,TGTGCCAGCAGCTACCAGGGGTCTGAAGCTTTCTTT,CASSYQGSEAFF
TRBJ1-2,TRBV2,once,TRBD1,TGTGCCAGCAGTGCCGGGACAGGAGGCGGCTACACCTTC,CASSAGTGGGYTF
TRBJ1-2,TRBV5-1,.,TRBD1,TGCGCCAGCAGCTTGGAGCAGGGGGCTAACTATGGCTACACCTTC,CASSLEQGANYGYTF
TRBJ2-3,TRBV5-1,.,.,TGCGCCAGCAGCTTGGCGGGGCCACCAGATACGCAGTATTTT,CASSLAGPPDTQYF
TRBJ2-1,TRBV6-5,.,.,TGTGCCAGCAGTTACTCAGGGAAAAATGAGCAGTTCTTC,CASSYSGKNEQFF
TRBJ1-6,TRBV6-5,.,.,TGTGCCAGCAGCCTGTCCCGGGACCCTAATTCACCCCTCCACTTT,CASSLSRDPNSPLHF
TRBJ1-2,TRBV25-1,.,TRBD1,TGTGCCAGCAGTGAATGGACAGGGAACTATGGCTACACCTTC,CASSEWTGNYGYTF
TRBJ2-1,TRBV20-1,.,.,TGCAGTGCTCACCCCCGGGCAGAGCAGTTCTTC,CSAHPRAEQFF
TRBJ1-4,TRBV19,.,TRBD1,TGTGCCAGTAGCGGGACAGGGGGCTTGCGGTATGAAAAACTGTTTTTT,CASSGTGGLRYEKLFF
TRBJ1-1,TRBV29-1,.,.,TGCAGCGTTGTTTACAACACTGAAGCTTTCTTT,CSVVYNTEAFF
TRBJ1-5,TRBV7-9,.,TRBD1,TGTGCCAGCAGCTTGGGGGGACAGTTCAATCAGCCCCAGCATTTT,CASSLGGQFNQPQHF
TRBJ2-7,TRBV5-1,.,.,TGCGCCAGCAGCTTGGACGGAGAGCAGTACTTC,CASSLDGEQYF
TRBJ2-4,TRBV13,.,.,TGTGCCAGCAGCTTAGGGCGGGTCACGTCAAACATTCAGTACTTC,CASSLGRVTSNIQYF
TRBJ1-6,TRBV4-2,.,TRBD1,TGTGCCAGTACCTCAGCTCCGGGACAGGGTGACTCACCCCTCCACTTT,CASTSAPGQGDSPLHF
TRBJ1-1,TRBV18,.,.,TGTGCCAGCTCACCGCCTGACGGTTCCCCGAAGTCTTCTTTCTTT,CASSPPDGSPKSSFF
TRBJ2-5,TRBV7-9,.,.,TGTGCCAGCAGCGGGTGGGAGGACAAGAGGGAGACCCAGTACTTC,CASSGWEDKRETQYF
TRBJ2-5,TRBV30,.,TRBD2,TGTGCCTGGAGTGTAGGTGGCGGGGGGAGGGGAGAGACCCAGTACTTC,CAWSVGGGGRGETQYF
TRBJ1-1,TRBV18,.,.,TGTGCCAGCTCACCAGTCGGCCAAGCAAACCAAGCAGGGAACACTGAAGCTTTCTTT,CASSPVGQANQAGNTEAFF
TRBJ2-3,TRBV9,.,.,TGTGCCAGCAGCGAGCGGGGCACAGATACGCAGTATTTT,CASSERGTDTQYF
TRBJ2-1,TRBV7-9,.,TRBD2,TGTGCCAGCAGCTTAGCCCCCGGGGGGAGCTCCTACAATGAGCAGTTCTTC,CASSLAPGGSSYNEQFF
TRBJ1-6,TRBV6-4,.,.,TGTGCCAGCAGTGAGGAGGTGGGTAATTCACCCCTCCACTTT,CASSEEVGNSPLHF